One and the same sample provided the 24 T cell receptor beta chains below, sequenced in a study of blood T cell repertoires in COVID-19. Method: immunoSEQ multiplex PCR; TCRdb's copy keeps in-frame clones and lacks some. Among around 140,000 clones, 80% to 90% were seen once, and the ten largest hold about 17%. Sequenced input: peripheral blood. These receptors all stem from a man aged 50 to 60 with active or convalescent COVID-19.

The chain is built from TRBV30 and TRBJ1-6; the D gene is possibly TRBD1 (5 bases). There are 14 residues in the CDR3. V lost 3 bases to trimming and J lost 5 bases, with 11 bases between them. Germline values: CDR1 GTSNPN, CDR2 SVGIG (reference sequence). The CDR3 DNA sequence: TGTGCCTGGAGCGGGGGGACCAATAATTCACCCCTCCACTTT. Translation gives CAWSGGTNNSPLHF.

The chain links TRBV4-1 to TRBJ1-6; maybe TRBD1 (6 bases). Trimming removed 4 bases at V and 8 bases at J, with 21 bases between. The CDR3 has 17 residues. The germline gives CDR1 MGHRA, CDR2 YSYEKL. CDR3 sequence reads: CASSPGPTGEPYSPLHF. In DNA, the CDR3 is TGCGCCAGCAGCCCCGGCCCGACAGGCGAACCCTATTCACCCCTCCACTTT.

The V call is TRBV19, the J call TRBJ2-1, with 7 bases lining up with TRBD2. The germline gives CDR1 LNHDA, CDR2 SQIVND (reference sequence). V shed 2 bases and J 4 bases; nucleotides not matched to a gene: 8. This CDR3 contains 16 residues. CDR3 residues: CASSITLGGSYNEQFF. CDR3 in DNA: TGTGCCAGTAGTATAACCCTGGGGGGGTCGTACAATGAGCAGTTCTTC.

This clone was seen just once. This chain links TRBV2 with TRBJ2-7; 8 nucleotides agree with TRBD1. Per germline, CDR1 SNHLY and CDR2 FYNNEI. V was pared by 10 bases and J by 6 bases, with 11 bases of the junction left unmatched. The CDR3 is 13 residues long. The CDR3 DNA follows: TGTGCCACCGGACAGGGACGCGAGACCGAGCAGTACTTC. It encodes CATGQGRETEQYF.

The CDR3 DNA sequence: TGTGCCAGCAGTCGGGGGAATTACTATGGCTACACCTTC. Protein product: CASSRGNYYGYTF. The V gene is TRBV28, the J gene TRBJ1-2; tentatively, D is TRBD1 (5 bases). V dropped 5 bases and J dropped 3 bases, with 10 bases sitting between them. CDR1 is MDHEN and CDR2 is SYDVKM in the germline V gene. The CDR3 runs 13 residues.

The V call is TRBV6-1, the J call TRBJ2-5; 7 nucleotides align to TRBD1. Germline CDR1 is MNHNS and CDR2 is SASEGT. CDR3 length: 16 residues. Trimming cost V 3 bases and J 5 bases; bases outside gene matches: 12. CDR3 DNA sequence: TGTGCCAGCAGTGATGCCTGGGGACAGCTCCGGGAGACCCAGTACTTC. Translating it yields CASSDAWGQLRETQYF.

V gene TRBV5-6 combines with J gene TRBJ2-4; a weak D match, TRBD2 (6 bases). Trimming left V 4 bases short and J 1 base short, with 18 bases between. This CDR3 has 17 residues. The V gene's germline CDR1 is SGHDT and CDR2 YYEEEE. The CDR3 region has the DNA TGTGCCAGCAGCCTCCCCAGTGGACTAAGGGCCAAAAACATTCAGTACTTC. This sequence encodes CASSLPSGLRAKNIQYF.

This chain connects TRBV19 to TRBJ1-5, with 8 bases lining up with TRBD1. The length of the CDR3 is 14 residues. Germline V CDR1 and CDR2: LNHDA, SQIVND (reference sequence). Losses at the gene ends were 9 bases for V and 3 bases for J; bases not matched to a gene: 7. The DNA of the CDR3 is TGTGCCAGCCAATCGACAGGGGTCAATCAGCCCCAGCATTTT. Translation gives CASQSTGVNQPQHF.

Of note for this clone: In the same sample, other DNA sequences code for this CDR3. V is TRBV18 and J is TRBJ1-1; the D gene is possibly TRBD1 (5 bases). From germline, CDR1 is KGHSH and CDR2 LQKENI. Trimming cost V 2 bases and J 4 bases, with 8 bases left between them. This CDR3 is 13 amino acids long. CDR3 in amino acids: CASSPSGGTEAFF. The CDR3 coding sequence is TGTGCCAGCTCACCATCGGGGGGCACTGAAGCTTTCTTT.

The chain is built from TRBV11-2 and TRBJ2-3; 9 bases map to TRBD2. This CDR3 has 16 residues. The germline V gene encodes CDR1 SGHAT and CDR2 FQNNGV. V lost 0 bases, J lost 4 bases, and 5 bases stayed unmatched. The CDR3 sequence: CASSLDSRTSADTQYF. The CDR3 nucleotides read TGTGCCAGCAGCTTAGATTCTAGGACTAGCGCAGATACGCAGTATTTT.

The chain uses TRBV24-1 and TRBJ1-5; D gene unclear. Germline CDR1 and CDR2: KGHDR and SFDVKD. The CDR3 sequence is 16 residues long. Trimming pared 3 bases from V and 4 bases from J, leaving 15 bases between. The CDR3 loop reads CATSDVASPGNQPQHF. The CDR3 nucleotides are TGTGCCACCAGTGATGTAGCCTCGCCCGGGAATCAGCCCCAGCATTTT.

This chain links TRBV9 with TRBJ2-2, with 16 bases matching TRBD2. Trimming removed 2 bases from V and 6 bases from J; junction bases left unmatched: 4. Germline V gives CDR1 SGDLS, CDR2 YYNGEE. This CDR3 has 17 amino acids. The CDR3 sequence: CASSVSGTSGGAGELFF. The CDR3 DNA reads as TGTGCCAGCAGCGTCTCCGGGACTAGCGGGGGGGCCGGGGAGCTGTTTTTT. The variable domain in full, with the rest retrieved from reference TRBV9 and TRBJ2-2, is DSGVTQTPKHLITATGQRVTLRCSPRSGDLSVYWYQQSLDQGLQFLIQYYNGEERAKGNILERFSAQQFPDLHSELNLSSLELGDSALYFCASSVSGTSGGAGELFFGEGSRLTVL.

The chain joins TRBV3-1 (or the pseudogene TRBV3-2) to TRBJ1-1; 7 bases match TRBD1. The germline V gene encodes CDR1 LGHDT and CDR2 YNNKEL (reference sequence). The length of the CDR3 is 17 residues. Losses at the gene ends were 4 bases for V and 1 base for J; bases not matched to a gene: 12. The CDR3 loop reads CASSPQGLGQRNTEAFF. As DNA, the CDR3 is TGTGCCAGCAGCCCCCAAGGGTTGGGACAGAGGAACACTGAAGCTTTCTTT.

This sequence joins TRBV3-1 (or the pseudogene TRBV3-2) and TRBJ2-3; 7 bases align to TRBD1. From germline, CDR1 is LGHDT and CDR2 YNNKEL (reference sequence). The V gene end was trimmed by 1 base and the J gene end by 4 bases; junction bases not matched to a gene: 5. The length of the CDR3 is 15 residues. CDR3 amino acids: CASSQVVQGSDTQYF. The CDR3 DNA is TGTGCCAGCAGCCAAGTAGTACAGGGGTCAGATACGCAGTATTTT.

This rearrangement joins TRBV5-1 to TRBJ2-4, with 10 bases aligning to TRBD1. V was pared by 3 bases and J by 6 bases, with 6 bases of the junction left unmatched. CDR1 and CDR2 from the germline V gene are SGHRS and YFSETQ. The CDR3 runs to 15 residues. This chain's CDR3 is CASSWTGGIGNIQYF. The DNA for the CDR3 is TGCGCCAGCAGCTGGACAGGGGGAATAGGAAACATTCAGTACTTC.

The chain links TRBV6-5 to TRBJ1-2; tentative D call: TRBD1 (5 bases). Germline-derived CDR1 and CDR2 are MNHEY and SVGAGI. The CDR3 loop spans 15 amino acids. The germline V and J ends were trimmed by 3 bases and 3 bases, with 14 bases remaining between them. The CDR3, as DNA: TGTGCCAGCAGTTATGGCGCCGGGGGGTACTATGGCTACACCTTC. Its protein product is CASSYGAGGYYGYTF.

This rearrangement joins TRBV7-2 to TRBJ2-6, with D perhaps matching TRBD2 (5 bases). V shed 5 bases and J shed 3 bases, with 11 bases lying between them. The germline V gene encodes CDR1 SGHTA and CDR2 FQGNSA. The CDR3 has 15 residues. The CDR3 coding sequence is TGTGCCAGCAGCCAAACCGGGGTTGGGGCCAACGTCCTGACTTTC. This codes for CASSQTGVGANVLTF.

The gene calls are TRBV25-1 and TRBJ1-6; no clear D gene. This CDR3 has 15 residues. Trimming pared 3 bases from V and 8 bases from J, leaving 14 bases between. The germline CDR1 and CDR2 sequences are MGHDK and SYGVNS. CDR3 DNA sequence: TGTGCCAGCAGTGATCCGGGATTTGCGGATTCACCCCTCCACTTT. Translation gives CASSDPGFADSPLHF.

This sequence joins TRBV29-1 and TRBJ2-1, with a weak D call TRBD1 (6 bases). The CDR3 spans 13 residues. The germline CDR1 and CDR2 sequences are SQVTM and ANQGSEA. The V gene lost 3 bases and the J gene lost 3 bases, with 9 bases spanning the gap. The CDR3 here is CSVDRGNYNEQFF. The CDR3 coding sequence is TGCAGCGTTGACAGGGGCAACTACAATGAGCAGTTCTTC.

This clone was recorded a few times. The chain uses TRBV2 and TRBJ2-5; TRBD1 aligns across 8 bases. V trimming: 3 bases; J trimming: 6 bases; junction bases outside the gene matches: 6. From germline, CDR1 is SNHLY and CDR2 FYNNEI. CDR3 length equals 14 residues. The CDR3 sequence: CASSEDRVGKTQYF. CDR3 in DNA: TGTGCCAGCAGTGAGGACAGGGTTGGGAAGACCCAGTACTTC.

This chain connects TRBV30 to TRBJ2-7; 8 bases match TRBD1. The CDR3 extends over 14 amino acids. CDR1 and CDR2 (germline): GTSNPN, SVGIG (reference sequence). V was pared by 8 bases and J by 4 bases, with 13 bases of the junction left unmatched. The CDR3 sequence is CARTPDRGRYEQYF. CDR3 coding DNA: TGTGCCCGGACCCCTGACAGGGGAAGGTACGAGCAGTACTTC.

The chain employs TRBV7-2 and TRBJ2-1, with 11 bases fitting TRBD2. CDR3 length: 15 residues. Germline CDR1 is SGHTA and CDR2 is FQGNSA. V was clipped by 3 bases and J by 8 bases; unmatched bases: 6. The CDR3 DNA sequence: TGTGCCAGCAGCTTCACTAGCGGGAGTGTCTATGAGCAGTTCTTC. Amino acid sequence: CASSFTSGSVYEQFF.

The V gene is TRBV14, the J gene TRBJ1-1; a weak D match, TRBD1 (6 bases). With 5 bases removed from V and 3 bases from J, the gap between germline ends came to 31 bases. The V gene's germline CDR1 is SGHDN and CDR2 FVKESK. CDR3 size: 20 residues. The CDR3 DNA follows: TGTGCCAGCAGCAAACGACCTTACAGGGCTGGTTTATCTAGGGACACTGAAGCTTTCTTT. Its protein product is CASSKRPYRAGLSRDTEAFF.

This chain uses TRBV9 with TRBJ1-4; 12 bases map to TRBD1. V dropped 4 bases and J dropped 8; count of bases not matched to a gene: 6. The length of the CDR3 is 15 residues. Germline assignment: CDR1 SGDLS and CDR2 YYNGEE. CDR3 nucleotides: TGTGCCAGCAGCCCCACCGGGACAGGGGGCGAAAAACTGTTTTTT. As protein: CASSPTGTGGEKLFF.